This record concerns one T cell receptor beta chain sequence. The sample is drawn from a study of identical twins. The length of the CDR3 is 13 residues. V was cut by 2 bases and J by 9 bases, with 12 bases left in between. Germline V gives CDR1 SGDLS, CDR2 YYNGEE. TCRdb re-analysed the 5' RACE reads in MiXCR, keeping a single row per CDR3 protein. The data contain about 720,000 distinct CDR3 sequences, about 18% of them singletons. The same specimen was also included in a second study, on T cells expressing NK-cell markers.

The source of this sequence is a young woman in good health. Sample: PBMCs. The V call is TRBV9, the J call TRBJ2-1; no clear D gene. The CDR3 nucleotides read TGTGCCAGCAGCGTGGCCTCGTGGGGTGAGCAGTTCTTC. Amino acid sequence: CASSVASWGEQFF.